This T cell receptor beta chain was recovered during a study of blood T cell repertoires in COVID-19. This CDR3 comprises 13 residues. Between the trimmed V and J ends, which lost 2 bases and 4 bases, there was a span of 6 bases. Per germline, CDR1 MNHEY and CDR2 SMNVEV (reference sequence). Authors' processing steps: Cell counts per sample came from amplifying reference gene primers. Measured with immunoSEQ multiplex PCR; TCRdb has only the in-frame clones, and not every one. V, J and clone size were drawn from that table, and D and trimming were deduced from the DNA. The table lists about 270,000 clones, roughly nine tenths of them singletons, with approximately 2.2% in the top ten.

This receptor was identified in a man aged 45 to 65 with acute or convalescent COVID-19. The sequencing sample was made of peripheral blood. The chain has TRBV27 and TRBJ2-1, with D hard to call. CDR3: CASSLVAYNEQFF. CDR3 nucleotide sequence: TGTGCCAGCAGTTTAGTAGCTTACAATGAGCAGTTCTTC.